Sequencing of this T cell receptor beta chain was carried out in a study of post-analysis software for immune sequencing data. Findings of the study overall: There were roughly five TRBV segments more frequent in patients than controls, and TRBV5-6, TRBV5-1 and TRBV20-1 were among them.

TCR beta cDNA libraries included unique molecular identifiers. T cells, roughly 1 to 10 million of them, yielded some 510,000 cDNA molecules. TCRdb reprocessed the PCR reads with MiXCR, giving one entry per CDR3 protein. The table includes some 700,000 distinct CDR3 sequences, 59% detected once. Of note for this clonotype: Its antigen remains unidentified. It may be a read error: a sequence one base away is much more abundant.

The CDR3 extends over 13 amino acids. Deletions cut 4 bases from V and 4 bases from J, with 10 bases between. Germline values: CDR1 SGHTA, CDR2 FQGNSA. This chain uses TRBV7-2 with TRBJ2-5; possible D gene TRBD2, 6 bases. Input material: blood. This clonotype was obtained from a girl aged 2 to 9 with multiple sclerosis. Here the CDR3 DNA reads TGTGCCAGCAGCTCCCTCGGGGGAGAGACCCAGTACTTC. The encoded protein is CASSSLGGETQYF. Filled out from reference TRBV7-2 and TRBJ2-5, the complete variable domain reads GAGVSQSPSNKVTEKGKDVELRCDPISGHTALYWYRQSLGQGLEFLIYFQGNSAPDKSGLPSDRFSAERTGGSVSTLTIQRTQQEDSAVYLCASSSLGGETQYFGPGTRLLVL.